This T cell receptor beta chain was found in a study of T cells in Graves' hyperthyroidism and ophthalmopathy. Template material for amplifying TCR beta CDR3 regions consisted of RNA transcripts. First-round RT-PCR of the TCR CDR3 relied on the HTBI primer set. TCRdb redid the calling of the multiplex PCR reads with MiXCR, one entry per CDR3 protein. The data show 660,000 or so distinct CDR3 sequences, roughly 20% seen once. The table lists this clonotype with many counts. What it recognizes is unknown. Trimming took 3 bases from V and 0 from J; bases not matched to a gene: 7. Germline CDR1 GTSNPN, CDR2 SVGIG (reference sequence). The CDR3 is made up of 16 amino acids. General study results and limits: Onset of ophthalmopathy came a median approximately 6.9 months after the model predicted it. Also found in blood were most expanded thyroid clonotypes above 0.001.

The rearrangement uses TRBV30 and TRBJ2-2, with 7 nucleotides matching TRBD2. Material: blood. This clonotype originated in a man aged 30 to 39 with Graves' ophthalmopathy. DNA of the CDR3: TGTGCCTGGAGGAGAACCGGGACTACGAACACCGGGGAGCTGTTTTTT. It encodes CAWRRTGTTNTGELFF.